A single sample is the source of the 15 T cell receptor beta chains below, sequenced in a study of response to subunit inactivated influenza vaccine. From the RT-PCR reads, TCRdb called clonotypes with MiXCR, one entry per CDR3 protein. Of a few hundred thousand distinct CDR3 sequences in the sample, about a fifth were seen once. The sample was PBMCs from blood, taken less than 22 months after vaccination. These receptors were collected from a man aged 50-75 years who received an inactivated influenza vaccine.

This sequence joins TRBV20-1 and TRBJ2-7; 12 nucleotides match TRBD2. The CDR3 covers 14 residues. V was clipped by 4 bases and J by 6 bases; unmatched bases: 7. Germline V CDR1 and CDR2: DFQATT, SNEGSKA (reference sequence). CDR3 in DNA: TGCAGTGCTACTGGGGGACTAGCGGGCCTCGAGCAGTACTTC. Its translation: CSATGGLAGLEQYF.

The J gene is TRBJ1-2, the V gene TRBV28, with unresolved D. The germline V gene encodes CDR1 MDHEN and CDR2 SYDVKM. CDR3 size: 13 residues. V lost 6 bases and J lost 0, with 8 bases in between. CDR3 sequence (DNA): TGTGCCAGCAGATCACCGGCTAACTATGGCTACACCTTC. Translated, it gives CASRSPANYGYTF.

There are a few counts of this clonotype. As DNA, the CDR3 is TGTGCCAGCAGTTACTCTGCCGGCTACACCTTC. It is translated as CASSYSAGYTF. This sequence joins TRBV6-6 and TRBJ1-2; D uncertain. Germline V gives CDR1 MNHNY, CDR2 SVGAGI (reference sequence). CDR3 length: 11 amino acids. Trimming removed 0 bases at V and 8 bases at J, with 4 bases between.

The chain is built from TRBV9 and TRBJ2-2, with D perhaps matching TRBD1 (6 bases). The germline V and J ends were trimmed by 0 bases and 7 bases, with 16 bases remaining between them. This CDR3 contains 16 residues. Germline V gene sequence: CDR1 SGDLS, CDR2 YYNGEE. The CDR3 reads CASSVAPNRVNGELFF. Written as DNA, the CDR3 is TGTGCCAGCAGCGTAGCCCCTAACAGGGTAAACGGGGAGCTGTTTTTT.

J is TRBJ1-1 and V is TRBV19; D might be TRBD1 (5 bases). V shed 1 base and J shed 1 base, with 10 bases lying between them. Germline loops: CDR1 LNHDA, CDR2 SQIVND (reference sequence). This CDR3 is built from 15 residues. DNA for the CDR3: TGTGCCAGTAGTATAGCGCAGGGAGCGAACACTGAAGCTTTCTTT. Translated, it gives CASSIAQGANTEAFF.

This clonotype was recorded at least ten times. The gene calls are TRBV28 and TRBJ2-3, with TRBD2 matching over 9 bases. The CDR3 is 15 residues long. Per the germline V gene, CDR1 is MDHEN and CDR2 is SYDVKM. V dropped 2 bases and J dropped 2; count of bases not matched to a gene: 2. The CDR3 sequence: CASSLASGATDTQYF. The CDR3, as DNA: TGTGCCAGCAGTTTAGCTAGCGGGGCCACAGATACGCAGTATTTT.

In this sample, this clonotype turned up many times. CDR3 loop: CASSSGQLLHTEAFF. The CDR3 nucleotides are TGTGCCAGCAGCTCGGGACAGCTCCTTCACACTGAAGCTTTCTTT. The chain uses TRBV7-9 and TRBJ1-1, with 7 bases that match TRBD1. V was clipped by 4 bases and J by 3 bases; unmatched bases: 8. Germline V gene data show CDR1 as SEHNR and CDR2 as FQNEAQ (reference sequence). The CDR3 sequence is 15 residues long. The full variable domain, in which reference TRBV7-9 and TRBJ1-1 provide the parts outside the CDR3, is DTGVSQNPRHKITKRGQNVTFRCDPISEHNRLYWYRQTLGQGPEFLTYFQNEAQLEKSRLLSDRFSAERPKGSFSTLEIQRTEQGDSAMYLCASSSGQLLHTEAFFGQGTRLTVV.

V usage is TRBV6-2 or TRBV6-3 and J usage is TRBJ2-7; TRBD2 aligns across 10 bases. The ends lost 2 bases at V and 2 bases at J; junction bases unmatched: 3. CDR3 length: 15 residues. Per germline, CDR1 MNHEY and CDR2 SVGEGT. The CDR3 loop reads CASSYGSGGTYEQYF. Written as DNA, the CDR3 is TGTGCCAGCAGTTACGGTAGCGGGGGGACCTACGAGCAGTACTTC.

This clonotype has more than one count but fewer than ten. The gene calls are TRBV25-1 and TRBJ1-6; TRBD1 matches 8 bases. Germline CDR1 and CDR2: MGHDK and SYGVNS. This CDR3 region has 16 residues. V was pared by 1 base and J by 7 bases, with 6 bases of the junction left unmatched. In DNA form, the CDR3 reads TGTGCCAGCAGTGAATCGCAGGGGGCTTTGAATTCACCCCTCCACTTT. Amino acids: CASSESQGALNSPLHF.

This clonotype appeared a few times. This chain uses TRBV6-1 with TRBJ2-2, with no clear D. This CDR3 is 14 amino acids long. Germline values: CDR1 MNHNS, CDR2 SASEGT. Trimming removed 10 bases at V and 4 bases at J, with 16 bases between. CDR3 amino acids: CATEDAAGTGELFF. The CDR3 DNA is TGTGCCACGGAAGACGCTGCAGGCACCGGGGAGCTGTTTTTT.

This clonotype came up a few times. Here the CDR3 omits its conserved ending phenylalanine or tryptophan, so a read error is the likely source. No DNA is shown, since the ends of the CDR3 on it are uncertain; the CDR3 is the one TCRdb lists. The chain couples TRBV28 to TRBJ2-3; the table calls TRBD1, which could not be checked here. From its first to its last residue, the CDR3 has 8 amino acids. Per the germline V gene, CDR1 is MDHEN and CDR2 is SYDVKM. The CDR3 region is CASICRVL.

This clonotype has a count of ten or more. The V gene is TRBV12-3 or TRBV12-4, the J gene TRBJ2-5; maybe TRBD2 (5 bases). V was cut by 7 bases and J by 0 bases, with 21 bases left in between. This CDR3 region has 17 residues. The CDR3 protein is CASTSGRGWAYQETQYF. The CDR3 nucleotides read TGTGCCAGCACCTCCGGACGAGGGTGGGCCTACCAAGAGACCCAGTACTTC.

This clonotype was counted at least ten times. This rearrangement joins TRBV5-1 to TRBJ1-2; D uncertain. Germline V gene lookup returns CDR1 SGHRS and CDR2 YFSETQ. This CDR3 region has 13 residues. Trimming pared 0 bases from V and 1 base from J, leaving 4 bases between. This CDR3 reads CASSLANNYGYTF. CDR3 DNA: TGCGCCAGCAGCTTGGCTAATAACTATGGCTACACCTTC.

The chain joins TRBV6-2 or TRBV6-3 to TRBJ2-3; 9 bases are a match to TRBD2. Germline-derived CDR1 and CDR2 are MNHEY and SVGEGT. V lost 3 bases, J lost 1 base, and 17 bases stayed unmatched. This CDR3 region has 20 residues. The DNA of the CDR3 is TGTGCCAGCAGTTATAAAATTTCGGCTAGCGGGAATATCCGCACAGATACGCAGTATTTT. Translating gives CASSYKISASGNIRTDTQYF.

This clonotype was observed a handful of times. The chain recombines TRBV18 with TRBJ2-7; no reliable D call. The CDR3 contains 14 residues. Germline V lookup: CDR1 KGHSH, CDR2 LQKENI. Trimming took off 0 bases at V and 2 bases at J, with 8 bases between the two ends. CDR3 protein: CASSPPNSPYEQYF. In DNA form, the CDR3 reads TGTGCCAGCTCACCACCCAACAGCCCCTACGAGCAGTACTTC.